This T cell receptor (beta chain) was captured by sequencing in a study of blood T cell repertoires in COVID-19. Study-level information: Specimens from acute and convalescent COVID-19 originated in the United States, Italy and Spain. PBMCs, B-cell-depleted T cells, or T cells were the source of the cDNA or gDNA that made up the material.

Per the study methods: Quantification of nucleated cells was approximated via reference gene primer amplification. Method: immunoSEQ multiplex PCR; TCRdb's copy keeps in-frame clones and lacks some. That table furnishes V, J and clone size, whereas the DNA furnished D and trimming. Of some 50,000 clones in the sample, approximately 84% were seen once. Trimming stripped 7 bases from V and 5 bases from J, with 14 bases between. The CDR3 is made up of 13 amino acids. The germline CDR1 and CDR2 sequences are LNHDA and SQIVND (reference sequence). This clone came up once. This chain joins TRBV19 and TRBJ1-2; D remains unclear. Material: peripheral blood. This clonotype was sampled from a man aged 45-65 years with active COVID-19. The CDR3 spells CASTGLTLYGYTF. DNA of the CDR3: TGTGCCAGTACCGGACTCACCTTATATGGCTACACCTTC.